This T cell receptor beta chain comes out of a study of blood T cell repertoires in COVID-19. Study overall: Italy, Spain and the United States were the sources of the convalescent and acute COVID-19 samples. From T cells, B-cell-depleted T cells, or PBMCs came the material, which was cDNA or gDNA.

The germline V gene encodes CDR1 ENHRY and CDR2 SYGVKD. Trimming removed 11 bases at V and 18 bases at J, with 14 bases between. This CDR3 contains 9 residues. Some clones are missing from TCRdb's copy, which holds only in-frame ones; the method was immunoSEQ multiplex PCR. The top ten clones hold about 17% of a sample with 100,000 to 120,000 clones, roughly 82% of them seen once. The V and J genes are TRBV10-3 and TRBJ1-6, with unresolved D. Specimen: peripheral blood. This TCR was sampled from a woman aged 60-75 years with acute or convalescent COVID-19. The CDR3 here is CALPNSTHF. CDR3 DNA sequence: TGTGCCTTACCAAACAGCACCCACTTT.